A single sample gave rise to the 28 T cell receptor beta chains below, sequenced in a study of metastatic and nonmetastatic thyroid tumors. TCRdb reanalyzed the PCR reads via MiXCR. The sample carries tens of thousands of clones, more than 20% recorded once. Treatment of any kind had been given to no patient before thyroid surgery. Sequencing was performed on blood. The receptors shown here come from a female donor with papillary thyroid cancer or a benign thyroid nodule (not recorded which). Some clones in this sample may be carry-over from other donors' samples.

This clone appeared many times. The chain is built from TRBV27 and TRBJ1-2, with 8 nucleotides matching TRBD1. Unmatched junction bases numbered 14, after V lost 7 bases and J lost 7 bases. Germline CDR1 MNHEY, CDR2 SMNVEV (reference sequence). The CDR3 totals 15 residues. The CDR3 loop is CASKTETGVKFGYTF. The CDR3 bases are TGTGCCAGCAAAACCGAGACAGGGGTAAAATTTGGCTACACCTTC.

Ten or more counts support this clone. The CDR3, as DNA: TGTGCCAGCTCACTACTCGGGACAGGGAGAACTGAAGCTTTCTTT. Its translation is CASSLLGTGRTEAFF. This chain links TRBV18 with TRBJ1-1; 9 bases fit TRBD1. From germline, CDR1 is KGHSH and CDR2 LQKENI. With V trimmed by 4 bases and J by 5 bases, 8 bases remained unmatched. The CDR3 length is 15 residues.

This clone was seen ten or more times. The J gene is TRBJ1-6, the V gene TRBV16; D unclear. Between the trimmed V and J ends, which lost 2 bases and 0 bases, there was a span of 5 bases. In germline, CDR1 is KGHSY, CDR2 FQNENV. The CDR3 covers 15 residues. The CDR3 region has the DNA TGTGCCAGCAGCCAAAGGAGCTCCTATAATTCACCCCTCCACTTT. Protein product: CASSQRSSYNSPLHF. Full variable domain (outside the CDR3, taken from reference TRBV16 and TRBJ1-6): GEEVAQTPKHLVRGEGQKAKLYCAPIKGHSYVFWYQQVLKNEFKFLISFQNENVFDETGMPKERFSAKCLPNSPCSLEIQATKLEDSAVYFCASSQRSSYNSPLHFGNGTRLTVT.

The chain joins TRBV7-8 to TRBJ1-4; D unclear. Germline V gene data show CDR1 as SGHVS and CDR2 as FQNEAQ. This CDR3 contains 15 residues. The V end was cut by 2 bases, the J end by 8 bases, with 15 bases between. The chain's CDR3 is CASSLQRVGGEKLFF. CDR3 sequence (DNA): TGTGCCAGCAGCTTACAAAGGGTTGGTGGCGAAAAACTGTTTTTT.

This clone was recorded at least ten times. J is TRBJ2-5 and V is TRBV5-6; TRBD1 is a possible D gene (7 bases). The V and J ends lost 7 bases and 3 bases respectively, with 10 bases between them. There are 12 residues in the CDR3. Germline loops: CDR1 SGHDT, CDR2 YYEEEE. CDR3 DNA sequence: TGTGCCAGCCGCGGGACAGAAGAGACCCAGTACTTC. Its protein product is CASRGTEETQYF.

Regarding this clone: At one end, the junction sequence differs from germline, possibly due to a read error. This sequence joins TRBV3-1 and TRBJ2-7; D may be TRBD1 (6 bases). The CDR3 extends over 14 amino acids. Germline V gene sequence: CDR1 LGHDT, CDR2 YNNKEL (reference sequence). CDR3 sequence reads: CAISQGHSSYELYF. Written as DNA, the CDR3 is TGTGCCATCAGCCAGGGACACTCCTCCTACGAGCTGTACTTC.

This clone was recorded at least ten times. The DNA for the CDR3 is TGTGCCAGCTCGCCCGGGACAGGGTACGAGCAGTACTTC. It yields the protein CASSPGTGYEQYF. This chain uses TRBV18 with TRBJ2-7, with 9 bases identical to TRBD1. J gave up 4 bases and V 6 bases, and 4 bases lay outside the gene matches. Per germline, CDR1 KGHSH and CDR2 LQKENI. This CDR3 region has 13 residues.

This chain uses TRBV5-1 with TRBJ2-7; 9 bases fit TRBD2. This CDR3 has 17 amino acids. With 4 bases clipped from V and 7 bases from J, the junction kept 18 bases outside the gene matches. The germline V gene has CDR1 SGHRS and CDR2 YFSETQ. CDR3 DNA sequence: TGCGCCAGCAGCCAGAGGCCCTGGACTAGCGTGGAAAAAGAGCAGTACTTC. Encoded protein: CASSQRPWTSVEKEQYF. The full variable domain, rest sourced from reference TRBV5-1 and TRBJ2-7, is KAGVTQTPRYLIKTRGQQVTLSCSPISGHRSVSWYQQTPGQGLQFLFEYFSETQRNKGNFPGRFSGRQFSNSRSEMNVSTLELGDSALYLCASSQRPWTSVEKEQYFGPGTRLTVT.

As regards this clone: Other DNA sequences in the same sample also yield this CDR3. V is TRBV9 and J is TRBJ2-3; D is perhaps TRBD2 (6 bases). The ends were cut back, 3 bases at V and 3 bases at J, with 23 bases in the middle. Germline V lookup: CDR1 SGDLS, CDR2 YYNGEE. CDR3 length equals 18 residues. The CDR3 is CASSAGQLAGGLTDTQYF. The CDR3 coding sequence is TGTGCCAGCAGCGCCGGACAATTGGCTGGAGGGCTGACAGATACGCAGTATTTT.

This clone came up many times. The chain links TRBV7-3 to TRBJ2-6; no reliable D call. This CDR3 is 18 amino acids long. The V gene lost 5 bases and the J gene lost 0 bases, with 17 bases spanning the gap. Per germline, CDR1 SGHTA and CDR2 FQGTGA. The CDR3 coding sequence is TGTGCCAGCAGCATTACCCTTGGACGAATCTCTGGGGCCAACGTCCTGACTTTC. It codes for CASSITLGRISGANVLTF.

This clone has a count of ten or more. The chain couples TRBV20-1 to TRBJ2-2; 10 nucleotides align to TRBD1. Germline V gives CDR1 DFQATT, CDR2 SNEGSKA (reference sequence). V lost 5 bases, J lost 5 bases, and 5 bases stayed unmatched. The CDR3 loop spans 14 amino acids. This CDR3 is CSAFAGQGTGELFF. CDR3 nucleotide sequence: TGCAGTGCTTTCGCGGGACAGGGGACCGGGGAGCTGTTTTTT.

Ten or more counts support this clone. The genes are TRBV18 and TRBJ1-4, with D unresolved. V was shortened by 0 bases and J by 4 bases, with 6 bases between the two germline ends. This CDR3 has 14 residues. From germline, CDR1 is KGHSH and CDR2 LQKENI. This CDR3 reads CASSPPNGNEKLFF. The CDR3 DNA reads TGTGCCAGCTCACCACCTAACGGTAATGAAAAACTGTTTTTT.

The sample holds many counts of this clone. The same CDR3 can be traced to other DNA sequences in this sample. The V call is TRBV28, the J call TRBJ2-2; 11 bases are a match to TRBD2. The ends lost 7 bases at V and 5 bases at J; junction bases unmatched: 18. From germline, CDR1 is MDHEN and CDR2 SYDVKM. The CDR3 has 19 amino acids. CDR3 sequence (DNA): TGTGCCAGCAATTCGATTACTAGCGGGAGCGCTTATGTGACCGGGGAGCTGTTTTTT. Protein sequence: CASNSITSGSAYVTGELFF.

Comments on this clone: This may be a read error: a much more frequent sequence differs by one nucleotide. This rearrangement joins TRBV19 to TRBJ2-5, with 8 bases fitting TRBD1. The CDR3 extends over 12 amino acids. Trimming removed 5 bases from V and 8 bases from J; junction bases left unmatched: 4. Germline values: CDR1 LNHDA, CDR2 SQIVND (reference sequence). CDR3 sequence reads: CASSYRGDTQYF. CDR3 bases: TGTGCCAGTAGTTACAGGGGGGATACCCAGTACTTC.

This clone was seen at least ten times. The chain uses TRBV7-4 and TRBJ2-7, with D perhaps being TRBD1 or TRBD2 (6 bases each). Trimming removed 5 bases at V and 7 bases at J, with 18 bases between. The CDR3 totals 14 residues. CDR1 SGHVT and CDR2 SQSDAQ come from the germline V gene. CDR3 protein: CASSTRGERVEQYF. The CDR3 bases are TGTGCCAGCAGCACGAGGGGGGAAAGAGTGGAGCAGTACTTC.

This clone was seen many times. Other DNA sequences from this sample encode an identical CDR3 as well. The V call is TRBV19, the J call TRBJ2-7; D is possibly TRBD2 (5 bases). Germline-derived CDR1 and CDR2 are LNHDA and SQIVND (reference sequence). V dropped 2 bases and J dropped 2 bases, with 10 bases sitting between them. This CDR3 spans 14 amino acids. The CDR3 sequence is CASSINLGAYEQYF. The CDR3 DNA sequence: TGTGCCAGTAGTATAAATTTGGGAGCCTACGAGCAGTACTTC.

This clone was counted ten times or more. The V gene is TRBV14, the J gene TRBJ1-6; D is ambiguous. Trimming left V 0 bases short and J 7 bases short, with 7 bases between. The CDR3 runs to 14 residues. Germline loops: CDR1 SGHDN, CDR2 FVKESK. The CDR3 DNA reads as TGTGCCAGCAGCCAAGACAGCCTAAATTCACCCCTCCACTTT. Translation gives CASSQDSLNSPLHF.

The chain employs TRBV27 and TRBJ2-3, with 11 nucleotides matching TRBD2. Losses at the gene ends were 7 bases for V and 5 bases for J; bases not matched to a gene: 11. From germline, CDR1 is MNHEY and CDR2 SMNVEV (reference sequence). The CDR3 totals 16 residues. The chain's CDR3 is CASTEILAGELDTQYF. Here the CDR3 DNA reads TGTGCCAGCACCGAAATACTAGCGGGAGAGTTAGATACGCAGTATTTT.

Remarks on this clone: This sequence may be a read error, since a much larger clone differs from it by one base. The DNA of the CDR3 is TGTGCCAGCAGCTTGGGGGGGATAGCAGATACGCAGTATTTT. Its translation is CASSLGGIADTQYF. The genes are TRBV5-4 and TRBJ2-3; D may match TRBD1 or TRBD2 (5 bases each). The CDR3 has 14 amino acids. CDR1 SGHNT and CDR2 YYREEE come from the germline V gene (reference sequence). Trimming removed 0 bases from V and 4 bases from J, with 9 bases in between.

This clone was recorded many times. CDR3 loop: CAISESDTDTQYF. The CDR3 nucleotides are TGTGCCATCAGTGAGTCGGACACAGATACGCAGTATTTT. V usage is TRBV10-3 and J usage is TRBJ2-3; no clear D gene. Deletions cut 0 bases from V and 2 bases from J, with 3 bases between. CDR1 is ENHRY, CDR2 SYGVKD, per germline. This CDR3 has 13 residues.

This clone has more than one count but fewer than ten. Just one base apart from a much larger clone, this may be a read error. The chain recombines TRBV9 with TRBJ2-7; D perhaps matches TRBD1 (5 bases). V lost 2 bases and J 9 bases, leaving 15 bases between the germline ends. There are 13 residues in the CDR3. The germline CDR1 and CDR2 sequences are SGDLS and YYNGEE. The chain's CDR3 is CASSVYSVGRQYF. DNA for the CDR3: TGTGCCAGCAGCGTGTACTCCGTGGGGCGGCAGTACTTC.

Of note for this clone: Possible read error: a much larger clone is one base away. The chain has TRBV29-1 and TRBJ2-7; no clear D gene. V was cut by 7 bases and J by 0 bases, with 10 bases left in between. CDR3 length: 12 residues. Looked up from germline, CDR1 is SQVTM and CDR2 is ANQGSEA. In DNA, the CDR3 is TGCAGCGATGTAGGCAGCTCCTACGAGCAGTACTTC. This codes for CSDVGSSYEQYF.

There are many counts of this clone. CDR3 protein: CASSYSTGEKLFF. DNA of the CDR3: TGTGCCAGCAGTTACTCGACAGGTGAAAAACTGTTTTTT. V and J are TRBV6-5 and TRBJ1-4; a weak D match, TRBD1 (6 bases). Germline CDR1 MNHEY, CDR2 SVGAGI. V was shortened by 0 bases and J by 7 bases, with 6 bases between the two germline ends. The CDR3 is 13 amino acids.

This clone has ten or more counts. J is TRBJ2-1 and V is TRBV18; the match to TRBD1 covers 7 bases. The CDR3 spans 17 residues. The germline gives CDR1 KGHSH, CDR2 LQKENI. Trimming took 1 base from V and 0 from J; bases not matched to a gene: 6. This CDR3 reads CASSPHPGGRSYNEQFF. The CDR3 DNA is TGTGCCAGCTCACCACATCCAGGGGGTCGCTCCTACAATGAGCAGTTCTTC. The full variable domain, completed using reference TRBV18 and TRBJ2-1, is NAGVMQNPRHLVRRRGQEARLRCSPMKGHSHVYWYRQLPEEGLKFMVYLQKENIIDESGMPKERFSAEFPKEGPSILRIQQVVRGDSAAYFCASSPHPGGRSYNEQFFGPGTRLTVL.

V and J are TRBV20-1 and TRBJ1-6, with a tentative D call TRBD1 (5 bases). This CDR3 is 14 amino acids long. With 6 bases removed from V and 9 bases from J, the gap between germline ends came to 18 bases. Germline CDR1 reads DFQATT; CDR2 reads SNEGSKA (reference sequence). CDR3 amino acids: CSAPRRGRSSPLHF. Written as DNA, the CDR3 is TGCAGTGCACCGCGGCGGGGGAGAAGTTCACCCCTCCACTTT.

Only one count was recorded for this clone. The CDR3 ends on some other residue instead of the conserved phenylalanine or tryptophan, so this is likely a read error. The V gene is TRBV6-1, the J gene TRBJ1-1, with TRBD1 matching over 7 bases. The V gene's germline CDR1 is MNHNS and CDR2 SASEGT. V gave up 6 bases and J gave up 7 bases; unmatched junction bases: 11. The CDR3 is 14 residues long. The CDR3 sequence is CASSLDRVRGEAFV. The CDR3 region has the DNA TGTGCCAGCAGCCTAGACAGGGTAAGGGGTGAAGCTTTCGTT.

This clone appeared a few times. V is TRBV28 and J is TRBJ1-2; TRBD1 might be the D (5 bases). The germline gives CDR1 MDHEN, CDR2 SYDVKM. Trimming cost V 7 bases and J 8 bases, with 11 bases left between them. This CDR3 spans 11 amino acids. The CDR3 region is CASTRGEGYTF. The CDR3 region has the DNA TGTGCCAGCACTCGGGGGGAGGGCTACACCTTC.

A word on this clone: One end of the junction does not line up with germline, which may come from a read error. The gene calls are TRBV11-2 and TRBJ1-2; the match to TRBD1 covers 10 bases. This CDR3 is built from 16 residues. CDR1 and CDR2 (germline): SGHAT, FQNNGV. CDR3 sequence: CANSLGTTGGAHGYTF. Written as DNA, the CDR3 is TGTGCCAACAGCTTAGGTACGACAGGGGGCGCCCATGGCTACACCTTC.